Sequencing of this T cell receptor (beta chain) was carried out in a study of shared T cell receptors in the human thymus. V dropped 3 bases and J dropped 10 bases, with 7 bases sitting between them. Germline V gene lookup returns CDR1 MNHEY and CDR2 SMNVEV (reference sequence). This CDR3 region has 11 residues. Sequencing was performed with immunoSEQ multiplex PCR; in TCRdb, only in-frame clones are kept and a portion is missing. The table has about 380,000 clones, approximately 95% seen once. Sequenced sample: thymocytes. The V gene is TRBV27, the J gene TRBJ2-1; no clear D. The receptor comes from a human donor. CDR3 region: CASSFGTEQFF. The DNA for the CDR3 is TGTGCCAGCAGTTTTGGTACGGAGCAGTTCTTC.